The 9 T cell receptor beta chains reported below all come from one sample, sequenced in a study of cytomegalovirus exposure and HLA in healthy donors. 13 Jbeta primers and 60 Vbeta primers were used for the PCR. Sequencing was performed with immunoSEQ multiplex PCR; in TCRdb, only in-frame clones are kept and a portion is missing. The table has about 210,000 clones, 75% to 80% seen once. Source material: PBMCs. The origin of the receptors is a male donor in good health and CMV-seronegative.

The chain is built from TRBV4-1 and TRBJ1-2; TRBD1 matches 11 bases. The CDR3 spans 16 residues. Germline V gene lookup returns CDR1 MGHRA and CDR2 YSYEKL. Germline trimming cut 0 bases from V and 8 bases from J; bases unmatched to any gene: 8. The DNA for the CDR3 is TGCGCCAGCAGCCAAGACGCCGGACAGGGGGCGAGGGGCTACACCTTC. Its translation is CASSQDAGQGARGYTF.

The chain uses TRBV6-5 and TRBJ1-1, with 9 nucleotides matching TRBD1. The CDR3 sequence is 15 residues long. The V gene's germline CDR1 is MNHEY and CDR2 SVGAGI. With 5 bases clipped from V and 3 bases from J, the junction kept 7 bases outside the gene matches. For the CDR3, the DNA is TGTGCCAGCAGTATCCCCGGGACAGGGTACACTGAAGCTTTCTTT. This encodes CASSIPGTGYTEAFF.

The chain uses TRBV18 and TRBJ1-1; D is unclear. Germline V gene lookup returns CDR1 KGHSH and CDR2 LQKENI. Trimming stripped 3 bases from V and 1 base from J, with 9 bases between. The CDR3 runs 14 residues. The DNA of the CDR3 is TGTGCCAGCTCACCCTCCAGCGCGAACACTGAAGCTTTCTTT. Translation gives CASSPSSANTEAFF.

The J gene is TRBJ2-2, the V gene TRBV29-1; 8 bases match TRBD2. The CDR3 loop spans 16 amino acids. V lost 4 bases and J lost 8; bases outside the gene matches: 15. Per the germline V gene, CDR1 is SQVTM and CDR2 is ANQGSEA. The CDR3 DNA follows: TGCAGCGTTGGACCCCTTTCGGGGGGGTTCACGGGGGAGCTGTTTTTT. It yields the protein CSVGPLSGGFTGELFF.

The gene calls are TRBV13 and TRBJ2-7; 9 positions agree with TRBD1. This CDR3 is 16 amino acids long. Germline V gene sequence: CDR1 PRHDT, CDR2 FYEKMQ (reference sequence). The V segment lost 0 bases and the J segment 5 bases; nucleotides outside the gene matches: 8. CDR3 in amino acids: CASSLGPGQGNHEQYF. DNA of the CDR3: TGTGCCAGCAGCTTAGGCCCGGGACAGGGCAACCACGAGCAGTACTTC.

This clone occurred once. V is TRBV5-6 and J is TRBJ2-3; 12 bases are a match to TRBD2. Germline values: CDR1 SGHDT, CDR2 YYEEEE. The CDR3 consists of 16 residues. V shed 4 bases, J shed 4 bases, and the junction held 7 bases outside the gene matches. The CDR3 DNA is TGTGCCAGCAGCACTTGGACTAGCGGGAATTCAGATACGCAGTATTTT. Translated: CASSTWTSGNSDTQYF.

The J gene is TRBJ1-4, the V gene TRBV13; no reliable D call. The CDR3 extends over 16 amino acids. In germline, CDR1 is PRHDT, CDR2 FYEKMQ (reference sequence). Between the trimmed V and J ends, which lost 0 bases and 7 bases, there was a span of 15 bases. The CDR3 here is CASSLGLKKRGEKLFF. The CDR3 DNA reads TGTGCCAGCAGCTTAGGTTTGAAGAAACGGGGTGAAAAACTGTTTTTT.

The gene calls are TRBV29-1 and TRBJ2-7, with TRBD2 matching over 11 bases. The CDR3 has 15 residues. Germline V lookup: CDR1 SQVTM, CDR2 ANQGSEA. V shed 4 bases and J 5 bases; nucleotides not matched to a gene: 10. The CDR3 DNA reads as TGCAGCGTTGGCCTAGGACTAGCGGGTACGGACGAGCAGTACTTC. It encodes CSVGLGLAGTDEQYF.

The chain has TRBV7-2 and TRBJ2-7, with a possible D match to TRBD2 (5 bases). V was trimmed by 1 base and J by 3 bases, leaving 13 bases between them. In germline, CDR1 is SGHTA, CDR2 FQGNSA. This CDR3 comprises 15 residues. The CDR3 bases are TGTGCCAGCAGCTTAGGGCCTAGCCCCCTCTACGAGCAGTACTTC. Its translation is CASSLGPSPLYEQYF.